This TCR beta chain was documented in a study of early T cells in non-severe SARS-CoV-2 infection. Study-wide background: Chains stayed unpaired after sequencing of bulk RNA from unsorted whole blood.

J was trimmed by 6 bases and V by 6 bases; bases with no gene match: 7. The CDR3 runs to 13 residues. Separate cDNA molecules each had unique molecular identifiers attached to them. TCRdb itself ran the 5' RACE reads through MiXCR, one entry per CDR3 protein. The repertoire consists of about 44,000 distinct CDR3 sequences, with about 23% occurring once and the leading ten covering around 4.6%. The starting material was whole blood, obtained at baseline. The chain carries TRBV12-3 or TRBV12-4 and TRBJ1-2; 7 bases match TRBD1. The receptor was derived from an adult who was a healthcare worker with PCR-confirmed SARS-CoV-2 infection or an uninfected control (not recorded which). CDR3 region: CASRNRGRNGYTF. CDR3 nucleotide sequence: TGTGCCAGCAGAAACAGGGGACGGAATGGCTACACCTTC.